This TCR beta chain was sequenced during a study of blood T cell repertoires in COVID-19. The CDR3 consists of 15 residues. The J segment lost 2 bases and the V segment lost 1 base, leaving 1 base of the junction unmatched. Germline-derived CDR1 and CDR2 are KGHSH and LQKENI. Repertoires were generated with immunoSEQ multiplex PCR, while TCRdb's copy carries only in-frame clones and drops some. Of roughly 180,000 clones listed, less than 90% are singletons. The chain has TRBV18 and TRBJ1-5, with TRBD1 identical over 8 bases. The sample comprised PBMCs or T cells enriched from blood (not recorded which). The TCR originated in a woman aged 50 to 65 who had recovered from COVID-19. CDR3 in DNA: TGTGCCAGCTCACCACAGGGACAGGGCAATCAGCCCCAGCATTTT. Its translation is CASSPQGQGNQPQHF.